A selection of T cell receptor beta chains follows, all from one sample in a study of Ad26.COV2.S vaccination and SARS-CoV-2 variants. Produced via immunoSEQ multiplex PCR; TCRdb's table is partial and in-frame only. Found here are around 500,000 clones, roughly nine tenths of them singletons; the top ten hold 1.7%. The sequences come from peripheral blood, collected in a trial of Ad26.COV2.S vaccine versus placebo. Source of these receptors: a person aged 18-60 years who received the Ad26.COV2.S COVID-19 vaccine or a placebo. The CDR3 runs from the conserved cysteine through the conserved F or W. Fields, in order: CDR3 length, J gene, V gene, CDR3 protein.

14	TRBJ2-7	TRBV6-5	CASDWGLAGREQYF
14	TRBJ2-3	TRBV5-4	CASSLWLAVDTQYF
16	TRBJ2-7	TRBV10-3	CAISPAEGPITYEQYF
16	TRBJ1-5	TRBV19	CASTGVGAGLNQPQHF
12	TRBJ2-1	TRBV5-8	CASSERRGEQFF
15	TRBJ2-1	TRBV9	CASSVGTSGADEQFF
11	TRBJ2-3	TRBV6-2/TRBV6-3	CASSYSDTQYF
14	TRBJ2-7	TRBV7-8	CASSSTGRSYEQYF
16	TRBJ2-1	TRBV5-4	CASSLVIAGGGDEQFF
15	TRBJ2-1	TRBV9	CASSVGGPSRNEQFF
14	TRBJ1-1	TRBV5-4	CASSDRLTNTEAFF
16	TRBJ2-1	TRBV4-2	CASSQEGTGVNNEQFF
15	TRBJ1-2	TRBV7-2	CASSLVTAGEYGYTF
13	TRBJ1-2	TRBV28	CASSFRDRGGYTF
12	TRBJ2-1	TRBV12-3/TRBV12-4	CASSSITNEQFF
12	TRBJ1-1	TRBV28	CASRSNRLGAFF
13	TRBJ1-2	TRBV2	CASSDGRFGGYTF
13	TRBJ2-2	TRBV30	CAWSVQNTGELFF
15	TRBJ2-7	TRBV27	CASSFYGSDSYEQYF
12	TRBJ1-5	TRBV18	CASSPPTGPQHF
13	TRBJ2-5	TRBV12-3/TRBV12-4	CASTGDSGETQYF
15	TRBJ2-7	TRBV7-3	CASSFRGDGTYEQYF
15	TRBJ2-2	TRBV9	CASSVGDWTARELFF
15	TRBJ2-5	TRBV13	CASSLGLAVQETQYF
15	TRBJ1-5	TRBV19	CATSTGLGGNQPQHF
16	TRBJ2-7	TRBV7-2	CASSARDSGYSYEQYF
15	TRBJ2-1	TRBV6-6	CASSYEAYSYNEQFF
19	TRBJ2-2	TRBV18	CASSPRLVGAGTSTGELFF
14	TRBJ2-1	TRBV28	CASSLKLSYNEQFF
15	TRBJ1-5	TRBV19	CASSEWTGDVQPQHF
15	TRBJ2-3	TRBV28	CASSLSLGGADTQYF
12	TRBJ2-7	TRBV29-1	CSVEAKPYEQYF
14	TRBJ1-1	TRBV19	CASNDRDKKLEAFF
16	TRBJ2-3	TRBV7-3	CASSLSSGTDTDTQYF
18	TRBJ2-3	TRBV7-6	CASSPHTTGTSSADTQYF
12	TRBJ1-1	TRBV6-6	CASGYSWSEAFF
15	TRBJ1-2	TRBV19	CASSIRPGTSYGYTF
14	TRBJ1-1	TRBV27	CASGKGQLNTEAFF
13	TRBJ2-2	TRBV7-9	CASSLGSTGELFF
15	TRBJ1-2	TRBV19	CASSPRGGIIYGYTF
15	TRBJ2-1	TRBV7-2	CASSLSGGAYNEQFF
13	TRBJ2-7	TRBV16	CASSQISGSEQYF
17	TRBJ1-5	TRBV5-8	CASSGDAGWSGNQPQHF
14	TRBJ2-7	TRBV2	CASKVRGSSYEQYF
16	TRBJ1-1	TRBV7-6	CASSLLPQELNTEAFF
18	TRBJ2-1	TRBV24-1	CATRGCGRAQAIYNEQFF
13	TRBJ1-1	TRBV6-5	CASRWGEITEAFF
15	TRBJ1-5	TRBV4-1	CASSPVGYSNQPQHF
13	TRBJ2-7	TRBV29-1	CSVDPGDGYEQYF
17	TRBJ1-1	TRBV5-8	CASRHRRDRWANTEAFF
15	TRBJ2-7	TRBV14	CASSQDWGQGNEQYF
14	TRBJ2-3	TRBV4-1	CASSQTGTQDTQYF